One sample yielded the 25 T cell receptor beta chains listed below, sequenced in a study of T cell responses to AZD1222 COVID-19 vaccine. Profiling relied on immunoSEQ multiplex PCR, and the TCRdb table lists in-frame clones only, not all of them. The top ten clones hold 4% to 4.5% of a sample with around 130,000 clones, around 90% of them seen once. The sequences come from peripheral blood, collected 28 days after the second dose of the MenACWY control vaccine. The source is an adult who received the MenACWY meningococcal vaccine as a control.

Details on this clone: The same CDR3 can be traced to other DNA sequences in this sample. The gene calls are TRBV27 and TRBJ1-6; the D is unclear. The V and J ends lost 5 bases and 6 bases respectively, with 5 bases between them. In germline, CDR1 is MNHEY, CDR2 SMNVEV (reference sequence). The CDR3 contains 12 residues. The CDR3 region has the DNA TGTGCCAGCAGTCTTCTTAATTCACCCCTCCACTTT. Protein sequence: CASSLLNSPLHF.

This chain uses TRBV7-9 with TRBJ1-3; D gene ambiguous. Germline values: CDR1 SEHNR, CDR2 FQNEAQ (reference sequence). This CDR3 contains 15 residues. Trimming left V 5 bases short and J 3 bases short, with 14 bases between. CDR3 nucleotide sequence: TGTGCCAGCAGCCAACCGGAAGGAGGTGGAAACACCATATATTTT. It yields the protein CASSQPEGGGNTIYF.

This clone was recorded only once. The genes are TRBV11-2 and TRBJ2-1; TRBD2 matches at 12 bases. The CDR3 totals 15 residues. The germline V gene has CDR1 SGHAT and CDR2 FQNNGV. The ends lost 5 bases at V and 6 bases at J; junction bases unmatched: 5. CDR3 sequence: CASSAGLAGFNEQFF. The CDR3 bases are TGTGCCAGCAGCGCGGGACTAGCGGGCTTCAATGAGCAGTTCTTC.

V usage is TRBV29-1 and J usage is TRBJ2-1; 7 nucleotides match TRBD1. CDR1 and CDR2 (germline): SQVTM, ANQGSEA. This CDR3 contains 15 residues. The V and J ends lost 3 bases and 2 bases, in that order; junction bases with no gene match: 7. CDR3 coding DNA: TGCAGCGTTGAGAAGGACAGGAGAGCCTACAATGAGCAGTTCTTC. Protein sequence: CSVEKDRRAYNEQFF.

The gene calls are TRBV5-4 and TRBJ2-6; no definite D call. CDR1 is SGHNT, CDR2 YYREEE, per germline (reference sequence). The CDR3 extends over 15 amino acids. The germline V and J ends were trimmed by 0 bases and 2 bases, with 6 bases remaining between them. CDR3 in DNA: TGTGCCAGCAGCTTGGTTCAGGCTGGGGCCAACGTCCTGACTTTC. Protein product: CASSLVQAGANVLTF.

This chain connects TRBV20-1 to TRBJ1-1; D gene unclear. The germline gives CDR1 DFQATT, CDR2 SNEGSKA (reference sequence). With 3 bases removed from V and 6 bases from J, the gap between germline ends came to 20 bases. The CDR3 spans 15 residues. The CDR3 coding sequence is TGCAGTGCTAGTTTGGGGAGGATTAAGGGCGCTGAAGCTTTCTTT. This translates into CSASLGRIKGAEAFF.

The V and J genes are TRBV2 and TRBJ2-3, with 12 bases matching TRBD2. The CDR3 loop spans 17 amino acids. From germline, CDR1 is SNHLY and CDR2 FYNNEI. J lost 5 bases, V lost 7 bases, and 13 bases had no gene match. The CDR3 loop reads CASIKNRLAGAIDTQYF. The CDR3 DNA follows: TGTGCCAGCATCAAGAATAGACTAGCGGGAGCGATAGATACGCAGTATTTT.

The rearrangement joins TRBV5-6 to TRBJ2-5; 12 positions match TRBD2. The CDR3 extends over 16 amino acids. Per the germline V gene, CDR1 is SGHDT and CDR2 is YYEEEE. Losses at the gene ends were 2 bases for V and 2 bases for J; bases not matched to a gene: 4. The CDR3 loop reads CASSLYTSGGQETQYF. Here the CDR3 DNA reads TGTGCCAGCAGCTTATATACTAGCGGGGGGCAAGAGACCCAGTACTTC.

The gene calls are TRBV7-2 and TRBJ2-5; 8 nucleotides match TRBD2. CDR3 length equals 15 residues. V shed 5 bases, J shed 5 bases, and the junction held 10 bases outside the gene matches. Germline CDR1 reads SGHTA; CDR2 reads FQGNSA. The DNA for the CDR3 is TGTGCCAGCAGCCCAGACGGGGGGGCTCTCGAGACCCAGTACTTC. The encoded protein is CASSPDGGALETQYF.

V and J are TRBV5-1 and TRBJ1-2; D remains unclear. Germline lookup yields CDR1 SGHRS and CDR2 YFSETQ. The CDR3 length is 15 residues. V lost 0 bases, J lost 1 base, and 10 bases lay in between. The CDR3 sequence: CASSLEALGNYGYTF. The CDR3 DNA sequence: TGCGCCAGCAGCTTGGAGGCGCTGGGTAACTATGGCTACACCTTC.

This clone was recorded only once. DNA for the CDR3: TGCGCCAGCAGCCAAGAGATTCTAGGGAGTCGGATATGCGAGCAGTACGTC. Residues: CASSQEILGSRICEQYV. The V and J genes are TRBV4-3 and TRBJ2-7; TRBD2 is a possible D gene (5 bases). Germline V CDR1 and CDR2: LGHNA, YSLEER. The CDR3 length is 17 residues. Between the trimmed V and J ends, which lost 0 bases and 6 bases, there was a span of 21 bases.

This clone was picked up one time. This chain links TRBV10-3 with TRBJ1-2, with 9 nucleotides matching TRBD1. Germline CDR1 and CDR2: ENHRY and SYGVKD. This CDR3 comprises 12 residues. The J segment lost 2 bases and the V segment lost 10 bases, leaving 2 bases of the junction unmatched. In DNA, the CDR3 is TGTGCCACCGGACAGGGGAACTATGGCTACACCTTC. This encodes CATGQGNYGYTF.

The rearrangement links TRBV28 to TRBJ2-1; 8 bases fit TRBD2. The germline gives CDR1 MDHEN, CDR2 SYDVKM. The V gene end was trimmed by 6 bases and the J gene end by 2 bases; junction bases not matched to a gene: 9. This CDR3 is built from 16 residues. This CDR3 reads CASSTPTSATYNEQFF. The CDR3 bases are TGTGCCAGCAGCACCCCGACTAGCGCAACCTACAATGAGCAGTTCTTC.

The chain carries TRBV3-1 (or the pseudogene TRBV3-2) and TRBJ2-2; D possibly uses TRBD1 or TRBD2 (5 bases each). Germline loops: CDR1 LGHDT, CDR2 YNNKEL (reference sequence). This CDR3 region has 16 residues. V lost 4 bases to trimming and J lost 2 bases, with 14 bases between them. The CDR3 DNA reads TGTGCCAGCAGCCGTCCCGGGACCCTCAACACCGGGGAGCTGTTTTTT. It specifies CASSRPGTLNTGELFF.

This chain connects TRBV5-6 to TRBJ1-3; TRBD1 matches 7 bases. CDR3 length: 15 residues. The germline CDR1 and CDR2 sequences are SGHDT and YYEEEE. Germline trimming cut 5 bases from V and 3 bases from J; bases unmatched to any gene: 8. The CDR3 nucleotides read TGTGCCAGCAGTAATACAGGGGCTTATGGAAACACCATATATTTT. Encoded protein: CASSNTGAYGNTIYF.

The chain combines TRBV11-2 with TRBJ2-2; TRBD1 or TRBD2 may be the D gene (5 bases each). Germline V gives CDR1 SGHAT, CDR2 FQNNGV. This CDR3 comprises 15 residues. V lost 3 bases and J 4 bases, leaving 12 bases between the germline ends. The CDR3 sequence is CASSLRGSATGELFF. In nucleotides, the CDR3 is TGTGCCAGCAGCTTGAGGGGCTCGGCCACCGGGGAGCTGTTTTTT.

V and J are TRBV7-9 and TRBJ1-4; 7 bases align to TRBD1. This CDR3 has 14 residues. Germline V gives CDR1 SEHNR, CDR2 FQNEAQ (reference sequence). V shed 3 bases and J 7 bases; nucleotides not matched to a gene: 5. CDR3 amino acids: CASSFGQGVEKLFF. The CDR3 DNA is TGTGCCAGCAGCTTTGGCCAGGGGGTTGAAAAACTGTTTTTT.

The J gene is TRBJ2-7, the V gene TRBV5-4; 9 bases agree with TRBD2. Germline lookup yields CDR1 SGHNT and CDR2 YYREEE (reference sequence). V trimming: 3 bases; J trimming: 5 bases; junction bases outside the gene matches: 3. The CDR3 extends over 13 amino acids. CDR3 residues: CASSWGTSNEQYV. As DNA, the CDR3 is TGTGCCAGCAGCTGGGGGACTAGCAACGAGCAGTACGTC.

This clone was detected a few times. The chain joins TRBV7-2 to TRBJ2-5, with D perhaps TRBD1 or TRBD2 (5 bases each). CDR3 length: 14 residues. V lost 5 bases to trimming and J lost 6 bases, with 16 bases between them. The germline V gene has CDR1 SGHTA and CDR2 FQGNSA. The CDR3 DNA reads TGTGCCAGCAGCCCCGGGACGGTGAAACAGACCCAGTACTTC. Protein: CASSPGTVKQTQYF.

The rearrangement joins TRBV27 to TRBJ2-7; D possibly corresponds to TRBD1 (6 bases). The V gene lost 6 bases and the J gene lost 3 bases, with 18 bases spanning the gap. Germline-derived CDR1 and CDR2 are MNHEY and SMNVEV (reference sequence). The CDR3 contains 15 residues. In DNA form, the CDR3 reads TGTGCCAGCAGCCGTGCCGGGACACTGGTCTACGAGCAGTACTTC. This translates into CASSRAGTLVYEQYF.

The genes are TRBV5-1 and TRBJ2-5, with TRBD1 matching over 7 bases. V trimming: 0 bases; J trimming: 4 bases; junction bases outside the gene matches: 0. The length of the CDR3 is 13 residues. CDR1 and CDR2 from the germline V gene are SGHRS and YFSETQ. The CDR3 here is CASSLDRGETQYF. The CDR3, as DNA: TGCGCCAGCAGCTTGGACAGGGGAGAGACCCAGTACTTC.

For the CDR3, the DNA is TGTGCCAGCAGCCGTCCGCAGGGTAACCAGCCCCAGCATTTT. Its protein is CASSRPQGNQPQHF. The chain employs TRBV28 and TRBJ1-5; TRBD1 is a possible D gene (5 bases). This CDR3 has 14 amino acids. Germline V gives CDR1 MDHEN, CDR2 SYDVKM. Deletions cut 6 bases from V and 7 bases from J, with 16 bases between.

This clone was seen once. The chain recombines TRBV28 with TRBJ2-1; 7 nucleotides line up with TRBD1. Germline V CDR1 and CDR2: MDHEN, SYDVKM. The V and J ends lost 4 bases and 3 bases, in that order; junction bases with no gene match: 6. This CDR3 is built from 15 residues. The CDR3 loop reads CASSYRDSHYNEQFF. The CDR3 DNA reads TGTGCCAGCAGTTACCGGGACAGCCACTACAATGAGCAGTTCTTC.

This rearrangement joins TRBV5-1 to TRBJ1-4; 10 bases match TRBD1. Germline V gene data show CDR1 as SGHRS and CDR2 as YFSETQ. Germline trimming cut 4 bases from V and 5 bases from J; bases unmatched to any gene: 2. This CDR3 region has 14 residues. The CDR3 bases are TGCGCCAGCAGCCTGGGACAGGGGAATGAAAAACTGTTTTTT. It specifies CASSLGQGNEKLFF.

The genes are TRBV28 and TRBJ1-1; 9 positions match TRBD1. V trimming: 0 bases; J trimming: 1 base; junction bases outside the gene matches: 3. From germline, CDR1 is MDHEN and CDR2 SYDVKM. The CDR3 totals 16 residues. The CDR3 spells CASSLWGQGKNTEAFF. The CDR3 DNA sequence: TGTGCCAGCAGTTTATGGGGACAGGGAAAGAACACTGAAGCTTTCTTT.